A selection of T cell receptor beta chains follows, all from one sample in a study of CD8+ T cells in alopecia areata. Here immunoSEQ multiplex PCR was the method, and the copy in TCRdb shows in-frame clones only, minus some. This sample carries hundreds of thousands of clones, 60% of them seen once, and the ten largest clones take about 0.9%. The specimen comprised CD4+ T cells sorted from blood, sampled at approximately week 52, from a patient treated with tofacitinib. Every receptor here comes from a human donor with alopecia areata. Both conserved end residues are trimmed from each CDR3. Part of the rows lack a size; the others show once, few, many or a class for expanded clones.

>once|TRBV7-3
ASSLSPGDADTQY
>-|TRBV5-1
ASSGGQGEGYT
>-|TRBV6-5
ASSYGGISYEQY
>-|TRBV2
ASTSNILLANTEAF
>-|TRBV29-1
SVAGQAYEQY
>-|TRBV4-1
ASSQVQGANYGYT
>-|TRBV4-1
ASSQDGYEQY
>-|TRBV6-1
ASIWGHTEAF
>-|TRBV27
ASRLLDEQF
>-|TRBV5-4
ASSSGTGNSPLH
>few|TRBV7-2
ASSTGQRTAF
>-|TRBV25-1
ASSDLVLETQY
>-|TRBV27
ASKRGEVETEAF
>-|TRBV2
ASSFRGPGTDTQY
>-|TRBV5-1
ASSLVEIKGNNEQF
>-|TRBV5-1
ASSPTTRSSNIQY
>-|TRBV27
ASSLRDPIPTGGTMETQY
>-|TRBV5-1
ASSPPGGYEQF
>once|TRBV10-3
AISEVRVRDTQY
>-|TRBV10-3
AIKGVSNTEAF
>few|TRBV10-3
AIKDSGTDTQY
>-|TRBV29-1
SVERGEAF
>-|TRBV4-2
ASSQESGTEQY
>-|TRBV29-1
SALGGRGANVLT
>-|TRBV30
AWNYQGYTEAF
>few|TRBV29-1
SGRTGAETEAF
>-|TRBV30
AGRQGHEQY
>-|TRBV5-1
ASSLTRDYGYT
>few|TRBV30
AWSVLGRNTEAF
>-|TRBV5-1
ASSLGLEGSIT
>few|TRBV29-1
SVSGGQETQY
>few|TRBV6-5
ASSDALRGTEAF
>-|TRBV29-1
SGQQGAGEKLF
>-|TRBV7-6
ASSLNEKLF
>-|TRBV30
AWNKGAGGYT
>-|TRBV5-6
ASSTDRLTDTQY
>once|TRBV9
ASSVDSSPSLTQY
>-|TRBV9
ASSVVQNTGELF
>-|TRBV29-1
SGRTGVGITDTQY
>-|TRBV30
ALDSGWYNEQF
>few|TRBV6-6
ASSYGTYEQY
>-|TRBV5-1
ASSPGQGVGYT
>few|TRBV6-6
ASRLREETQY
>-|TRBV4-3
ASSESRSRIGLNQPQH
>-|TRBV30
AWSTGGVYEQY